Presented here are 3 T cell receptor beta chains from one specimen sequenced in a study of shared clonotypes between healthy human individuals. Using immunoSEQ multiplex PCR, the repertoire was profiled, and TCRdb retains in-frame clones only, with some absent. The profile covers around 2,000,000 clones, with over 85% appearing a single time and 1.2% taken by the ten largest. Naive CD8 cells, CD45RO-negative and positively selected for CCR7, excluded terminally differentiated effector memory CD45RA+ cells. Sequences were obtained from naive CD8+ T cells sorted from blood. These receptor sequences come from a man younger than 35 in good health.

The rearrangement uses TRBV7-9 and TRBJ2-7; D possibly matches TRBD1 or TRBD2 (5 bases each). The V end lost 5 bases, the J end lost 3 bases, and 11 bases lay between the germline ends. Germline V gene sequence: CDR1 SEHNR, CDR2 FQNEAQ (reference sequence). The CDR3 consists of 13 residues. In nucleotides, the CDR3 is TGTGCCAGCAGCCCTGGGGCGGGCTACGAGCAGTACTTC. It encodes CASSPGAGYEQYF.

In its sample, this clone was seen a few times. CDR3 sequence reads: CASSSPRGGETQYF. The CDR3 nucleotides read TGTGCCAGCAGTTCCCCAAGAGGGGGTGAGACCCAGTACTTC. The J gene is TRBJ2-5, the V gene TRBV6-6, with D possibly TRBD1 on 6 matching bases. The CDR3 runs to 14 residues. Trimming removed 4 bases from V and 5 bases from J, with 14 bases in between. Germline loops: CDR1 MNHNY, CDR2 SVGAGI (reference sequence).

Regarding this clone: Within the sample, other DNA sequences also encode this same CDR3. The chain couples TRBV13 to TRBJ2-6; weak D call: TRBD1 (5 bases). The CDR3 contains 15 residues. Germline-derived CDR1 and CDR2 are PRHDT and FYEKMQ (reference sequence). V lost 3 bases and J lost 2, with 8 bases in between. CDR3 DNA: TGTGCCAGCAGCTTTACAGGTACTGGGGCCAACGTCCTGACTTTC. It translates to CASSFTGTGANVLTF.